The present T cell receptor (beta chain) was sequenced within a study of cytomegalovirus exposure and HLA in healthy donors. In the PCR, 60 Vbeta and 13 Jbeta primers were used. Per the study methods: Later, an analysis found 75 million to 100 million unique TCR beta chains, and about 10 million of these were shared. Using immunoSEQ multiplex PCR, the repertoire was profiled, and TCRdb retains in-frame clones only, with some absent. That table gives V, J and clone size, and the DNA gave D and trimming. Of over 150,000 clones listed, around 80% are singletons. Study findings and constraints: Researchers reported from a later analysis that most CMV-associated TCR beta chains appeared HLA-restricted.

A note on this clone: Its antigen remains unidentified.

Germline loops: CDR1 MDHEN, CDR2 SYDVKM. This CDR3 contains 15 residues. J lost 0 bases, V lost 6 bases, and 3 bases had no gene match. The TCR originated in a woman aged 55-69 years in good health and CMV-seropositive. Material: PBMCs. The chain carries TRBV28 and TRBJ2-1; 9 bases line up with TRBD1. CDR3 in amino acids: CASRDRGGSYNEQFF. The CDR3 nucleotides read TGTGCCAGCAGAGACAGGGGGGGCTCCTACAATGAGCAGTTCTTC. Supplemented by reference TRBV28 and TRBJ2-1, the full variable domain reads DVKVTQSSRYLVKRTGEKVFLECVQDMDHENMFWYRQDPGLGLRLIYFSYDVKMKEKGDIPEGYSVSREKKERFSLILESASTNQTSMYLCASRDRGGSYNEQFFGPGTRLTVL.